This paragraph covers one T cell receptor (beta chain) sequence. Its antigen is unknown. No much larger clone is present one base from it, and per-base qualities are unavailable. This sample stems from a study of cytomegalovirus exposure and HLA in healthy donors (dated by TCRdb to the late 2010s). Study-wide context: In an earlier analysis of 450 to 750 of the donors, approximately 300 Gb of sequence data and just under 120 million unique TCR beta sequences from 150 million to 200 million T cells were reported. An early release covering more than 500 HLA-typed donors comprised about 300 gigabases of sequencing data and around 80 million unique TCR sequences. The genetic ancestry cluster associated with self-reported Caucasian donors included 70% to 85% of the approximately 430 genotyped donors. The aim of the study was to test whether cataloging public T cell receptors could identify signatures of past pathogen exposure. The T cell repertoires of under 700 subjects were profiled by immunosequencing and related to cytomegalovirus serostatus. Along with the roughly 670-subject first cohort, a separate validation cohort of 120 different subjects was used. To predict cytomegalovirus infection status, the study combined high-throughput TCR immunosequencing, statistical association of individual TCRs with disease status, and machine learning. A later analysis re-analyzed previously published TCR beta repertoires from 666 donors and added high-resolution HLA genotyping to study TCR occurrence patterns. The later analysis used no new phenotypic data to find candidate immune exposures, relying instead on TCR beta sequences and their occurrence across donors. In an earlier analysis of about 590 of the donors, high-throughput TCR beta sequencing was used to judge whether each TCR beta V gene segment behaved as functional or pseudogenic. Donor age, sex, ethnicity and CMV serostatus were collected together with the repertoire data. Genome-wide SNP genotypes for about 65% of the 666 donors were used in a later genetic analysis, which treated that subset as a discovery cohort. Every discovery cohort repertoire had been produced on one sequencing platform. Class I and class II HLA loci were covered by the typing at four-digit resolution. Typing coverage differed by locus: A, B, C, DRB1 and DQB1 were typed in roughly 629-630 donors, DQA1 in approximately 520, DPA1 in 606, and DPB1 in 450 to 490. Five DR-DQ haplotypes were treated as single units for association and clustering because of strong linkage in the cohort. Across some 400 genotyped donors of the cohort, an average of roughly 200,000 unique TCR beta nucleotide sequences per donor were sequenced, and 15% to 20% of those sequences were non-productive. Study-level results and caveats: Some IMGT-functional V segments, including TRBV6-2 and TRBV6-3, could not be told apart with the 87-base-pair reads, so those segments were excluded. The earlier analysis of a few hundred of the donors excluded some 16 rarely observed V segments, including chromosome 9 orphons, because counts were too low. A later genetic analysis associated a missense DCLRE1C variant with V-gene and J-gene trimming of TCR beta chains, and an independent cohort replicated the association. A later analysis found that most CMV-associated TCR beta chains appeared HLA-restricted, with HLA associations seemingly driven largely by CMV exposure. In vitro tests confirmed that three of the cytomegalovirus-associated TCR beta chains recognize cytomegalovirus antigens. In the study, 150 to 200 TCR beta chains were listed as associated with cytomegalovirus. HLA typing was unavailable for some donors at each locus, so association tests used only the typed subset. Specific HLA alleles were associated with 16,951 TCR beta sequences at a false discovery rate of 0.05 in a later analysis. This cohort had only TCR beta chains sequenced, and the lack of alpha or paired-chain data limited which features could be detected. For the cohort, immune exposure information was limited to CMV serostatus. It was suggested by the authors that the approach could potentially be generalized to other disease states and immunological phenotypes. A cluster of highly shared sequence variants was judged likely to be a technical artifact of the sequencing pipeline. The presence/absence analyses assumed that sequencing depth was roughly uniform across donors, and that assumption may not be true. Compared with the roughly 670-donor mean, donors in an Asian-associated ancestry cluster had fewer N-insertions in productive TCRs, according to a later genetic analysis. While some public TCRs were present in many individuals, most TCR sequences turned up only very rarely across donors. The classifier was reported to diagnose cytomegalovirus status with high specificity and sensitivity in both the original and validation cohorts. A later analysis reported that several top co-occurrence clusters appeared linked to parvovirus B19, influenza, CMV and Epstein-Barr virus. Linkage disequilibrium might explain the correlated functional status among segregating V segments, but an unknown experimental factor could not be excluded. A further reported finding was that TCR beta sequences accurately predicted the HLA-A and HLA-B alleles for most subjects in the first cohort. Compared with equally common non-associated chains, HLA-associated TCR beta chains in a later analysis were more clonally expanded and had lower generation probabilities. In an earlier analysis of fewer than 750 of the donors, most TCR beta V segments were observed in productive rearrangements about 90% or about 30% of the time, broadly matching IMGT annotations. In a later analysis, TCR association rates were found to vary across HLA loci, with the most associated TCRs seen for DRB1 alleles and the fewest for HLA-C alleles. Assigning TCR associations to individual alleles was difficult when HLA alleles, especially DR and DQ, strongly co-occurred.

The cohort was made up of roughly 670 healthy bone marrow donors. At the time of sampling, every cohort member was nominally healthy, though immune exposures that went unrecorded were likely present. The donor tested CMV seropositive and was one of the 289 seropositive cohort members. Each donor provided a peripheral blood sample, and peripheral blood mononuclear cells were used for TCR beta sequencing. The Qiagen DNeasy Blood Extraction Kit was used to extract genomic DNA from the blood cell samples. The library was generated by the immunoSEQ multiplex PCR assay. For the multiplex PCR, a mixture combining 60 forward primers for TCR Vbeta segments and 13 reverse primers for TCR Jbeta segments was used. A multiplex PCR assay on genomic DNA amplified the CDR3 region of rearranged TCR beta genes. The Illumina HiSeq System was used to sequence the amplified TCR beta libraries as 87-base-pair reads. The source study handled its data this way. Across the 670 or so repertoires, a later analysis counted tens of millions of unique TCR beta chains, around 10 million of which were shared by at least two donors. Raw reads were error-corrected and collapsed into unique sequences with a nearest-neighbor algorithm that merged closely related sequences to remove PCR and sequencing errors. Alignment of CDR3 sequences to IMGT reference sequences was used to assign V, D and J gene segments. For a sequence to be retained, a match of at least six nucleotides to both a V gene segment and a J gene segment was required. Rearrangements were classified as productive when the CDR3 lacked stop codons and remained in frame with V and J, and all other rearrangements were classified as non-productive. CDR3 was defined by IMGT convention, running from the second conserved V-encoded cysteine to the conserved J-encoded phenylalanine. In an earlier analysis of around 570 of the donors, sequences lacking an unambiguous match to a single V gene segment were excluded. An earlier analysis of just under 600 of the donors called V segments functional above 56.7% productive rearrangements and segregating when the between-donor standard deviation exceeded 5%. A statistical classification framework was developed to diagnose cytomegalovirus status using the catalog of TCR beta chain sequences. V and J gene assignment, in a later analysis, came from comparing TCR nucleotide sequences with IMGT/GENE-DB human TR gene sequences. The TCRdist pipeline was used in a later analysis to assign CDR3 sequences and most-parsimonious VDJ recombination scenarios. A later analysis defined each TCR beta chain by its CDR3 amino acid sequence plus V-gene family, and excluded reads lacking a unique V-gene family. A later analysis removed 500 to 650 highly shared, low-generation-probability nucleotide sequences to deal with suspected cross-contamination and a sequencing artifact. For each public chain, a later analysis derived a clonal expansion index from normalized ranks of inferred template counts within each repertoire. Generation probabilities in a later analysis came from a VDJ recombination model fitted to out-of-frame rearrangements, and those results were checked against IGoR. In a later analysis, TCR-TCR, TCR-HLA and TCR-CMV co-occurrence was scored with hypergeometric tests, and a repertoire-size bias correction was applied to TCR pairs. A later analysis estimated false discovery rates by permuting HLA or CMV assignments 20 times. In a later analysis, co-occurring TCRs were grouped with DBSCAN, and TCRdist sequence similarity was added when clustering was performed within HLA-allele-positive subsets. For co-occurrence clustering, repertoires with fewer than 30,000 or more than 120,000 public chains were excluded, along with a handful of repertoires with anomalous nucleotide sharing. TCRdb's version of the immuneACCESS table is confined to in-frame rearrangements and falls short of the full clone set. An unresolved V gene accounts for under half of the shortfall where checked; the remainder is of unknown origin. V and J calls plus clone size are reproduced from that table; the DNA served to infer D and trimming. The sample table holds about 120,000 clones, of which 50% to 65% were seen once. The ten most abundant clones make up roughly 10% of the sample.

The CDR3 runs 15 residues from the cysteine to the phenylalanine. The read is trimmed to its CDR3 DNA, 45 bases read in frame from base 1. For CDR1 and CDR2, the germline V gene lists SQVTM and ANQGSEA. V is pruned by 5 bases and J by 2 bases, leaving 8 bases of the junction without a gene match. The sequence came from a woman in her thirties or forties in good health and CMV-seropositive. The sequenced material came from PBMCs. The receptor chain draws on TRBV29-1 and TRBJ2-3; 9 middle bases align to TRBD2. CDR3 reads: CSVLGAGGITDTQYF. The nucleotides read TGCAGCGTTTTGGGGGCGGGAGGGATCACAGATACGCAGTATTTT.